These T cell receptor beta chains were read from a single sample in a study of T cells after yellow fever vaccination. TCRdb independently ran MiXCR on the 5' RACE reads; one entry per CDR3 protein. In the table there are a few hundred thousand distinct CDR3 sequences, 3.5% to 4.5% of which are singletons. Sequenced material: PBMCs, taken 15 days after the yellow fever booster vaccination. The receptors originated from a man aged 18 to 29 who received the YFV17D yellow fever vaccine. CDR3s include the opening cysteine and the closing phenylalanine or tryptophan. The order of the fields is clone size, D gene, J gene, V gene, CDR3 protein, CDR3 DNA. The D gene is left open where the match is weak. Part of the rows lack a size; the others show once, few, many or a class for expanded clones.

>many|TRBD1|TRBJ1-1|TRBV5-1
CASSTKGTGPRTEAFF
TGCGCCAGCAGCACCAAAGGGACAGGTCCGCGGACTGAAGCTTTCTTT
>many|-|TRBJ2-3|TRBV3-1
CASSQDFRGDTQYF
TGTGCCAGCAGCCAAGATTTCAGAGGAGATACGCAGTATTTT
>few|TRBD1|TRBJ2-7|TRBV5-1
CASSEAGTAYEQYF
TGCGCCAGCAGCGAAGCCGGGACAGCCTACGAGCAGTACTTC
>many|TRBD2|TRBJ2-2|TRBV12-3/TRBV12-4
CASSWTSGVAGELFF
TGTGCCAGCAGTTGGACTAGCGGGGTAGCCGGGGAGCTGTTTTTT
>few|TRBD1|TRBJ1-6|TRBV3-1
CASSRTGVLDSPLHF
TGTGCCAGCAGCCGGACAGGGGTCCTTGATTCACCCCTCCACTTT
>-|-|TRBJ1-6|TRBV5-6
CASSAFNSPLHF
TGTGCCAGCAGCGCATTTAATTCACCCCTCCACTTT
>many|TRBD1|TRBJ1-5|TRBV7-2
CASSFTGGQPQHF
TGTGCCAGCAGCTTTACAGGGGGTCAGCCCCAGCATTTT
>many|-|TRBJ2-5|TRBV7-9
CASSSSDWQETQYF
TGTGCCAGCAGCTCATCGGACTGGCAAGAGACCCAGTACTTC
>many|-|TRBJ1-1|TRBV18
CASSSDSNTEAFF
TGTGCCAGCTCATCGGACAGTAACACTGAAGCTTTCTTT
>many|-|TRBJ2-1|TRBV20-1
CSARLSHEQFF
TGCAGTGCTAGATTATCCCATGAGCAGTTCTTC
>many|TRBD1|TRBJ2-1|TRBV5-1
CASSLPGQGNEQFF
TGCGCCAGCAGCTTGCCAGGACAGGGGAATGAGCAGTTCTTC
>few|-|TRBJ2-1|TRBV12-3/TRBV12-4
CASSLVAGRSGEQFF
TGTGCCAGCAGTTTAGTGGCAGGGAGGTCAGGTGAGCAGTTCTTC
>-|TRBD1|TRBJ2-1|TRBV7-2
CASTRDRGTHEQFF
TGTGCCAGCACACGGGACAGGGGTACCCATGAGCAGTTCTTC
>many|-|TRBJ1-1|TRBV6-5
CASSYSGESSTEAFF
TGTGCCAGCAGTTACTCCGGGGAATCGAGCACTGAAGCTTTCTTT
>many|-|TRBJ1-6|TRBV12-3/TRBV12-4
CASSLLGQPTYNSPLHF
TGTGCCAGCAGTTTACTCGGACAGCCTACCTATAATTCACCCCTCCACTTT
>-|-|TRBJ2-2|TRBV11-2
CANRGLANTGELFF
TGTGCCAACCGCGGACTCGCGAACACCGGGGAGCTGTTTTTT
>few|TRBD1|TRBJ2-7|TRBV20-1
CSAEGQYEQYF
TGCAGTGCTGAGGGACAGTACGAGCAGTACTTC
>few|-|TRBJ2-2|TRBV11-2
CANSRSSGPNTGELFF
TGTGCCAACTCCCGATCATCAGGGCCCAACACCGGGGAGCTGTTTTTT
>many|TRBD1|TRBJ1-5|TRBV10-3
CATQGGNQPQHF
TGTGCCACCCAGGGGGGGAATCAGCCCCAGCATTTT
>many|-|TRBJ1-2|TRBV2
CASSEAQASYLGYTF
TGTGCCAGCAGTGAAGCGCAGGCGAGTTACCTAGGCTACACCTTC
>few|TRBD2|TRBJ2-5|TRBV20-1
CSAETSGGAETQYF
TGCAGTGCTGAGACTAGCGGGGGGGCGGAGACCCAGTACTTC
>-|-|TRBJ2-5|TRBV6-2/TRBV6-3
CASTGGLETQYF
TGTGCCAGCACTGGGGGCTTGGAGACCCAGTACTTC
>-|TRBD1|TRBJ2-5|TRBV7-8
CASSSPAGWDRGLETQYF
TGTGCCAGCAGCTCCCCGGCGGGGTGGGACAGGGGATTAGAGACCCAGTACTTC
>many|-|TRBJ2-3|TRBV7-6
CASSLVQETTSSQYF
TGTGCCAGCAGCTTAGTTCAGGAGACTACATCTTCGCAGTATTTT
>many|TRBD1|TRBJ2-5|TRBV27
CASRTGQGIETQYF
TGTGCCAGCAGGACGGGACAGGGGATTGAGACCCAGTACTTC
>-|TRBD2|TRBJ2-5|TRBV5-1
CASSFGSRGAVQETQYF
TGCGCCAGCAGCTTCGGTTCGCGGGGGGCGGTTCAAGAGACCCAGTACTTC
>many|-|TRBJ1-2|TRBV5-6
CASSWGGHGYTF
TGTGCCAGCAGCTGGGGGGGGCATGGCTACACCTTC
>many|-|TRBJ1-1|TRBV6-6
CASSYSTETEAFF
TGTGCCAGCAGTTACTCGACGGAGACTGAAGCTTTCTTT
>-|-|TRBJ1-1|TRBV7-9
CASSLLGVDDGAFF
TGTGCCAGCAGCCTTTTAGGGGTGGACGACGGAGCTTTCTTT
>few|-|TRBJ2-7|TRBV6-5
CASRLQGGGTVSYEQYF
TGTGCCAGCAGACTACAAGGGGGAGGGACAGTCTCCTACGAGCAGTACTTC
>many|-|TRBJ1-5|TRBV5-1
CASSLIGLQPQHF
TGCGCCAGCAGCTTGATAGGGCTCCAGCCCCAGCATTTT
>many|-|TRBJ1-4|TRBV12-3/TRBV12-4
CASSGGSSDEKLFF
TGTGCCAGCAGCGGGGGGAGCAGTGATGAAAAACTGTTTTTT
>many|-|TRBJ2-1|TRBV7-2
CASSLYKYNEQFF
TGTGCCAGCAGCCTCTACAAGTACAATGAGCAGTTCTTC
>-|-|TRBJ2-3|TRBV15
CATSSSDSSSTDTQYF
TGTGCCACCAGCAGCTCGGACTCGAGTAGCACAGATACGCAGTATTTT
>-|-|TRBJ1-4|TRBV6-5
CASSFGLGRGATNEKLFF
TGTGCCAGCAGTTTTGGGTTGGGACGGGGGGCGACTAATGAAAAACTGTTTTTT
>many|-|TRBJ2-4|TRBV20-1
CSARAVAKNIQYF
TGCAGTGCTAGAGCGGTAGCCAAAAACATTCAGTACTTC
>many|-|TRBJ2-1|TRBV7-6
CASSLSGAASSVDEQFF
TGTGCCAGCAGCTTGTCGGGTGCCGCTAGTTCGGTCGATGAGCAGTTCTTC
>many|-|TRBJ2-1|TRBV28
CASNTASYNEQFF
TGTGCCAGCAACACCGCCTCCTACAATGAGCAGTTCTTC
>few|-|TRBJ2-1|TRBV7-9
CASSLIGLHNEQFF
TGTGCCAGCAGCTTAATCGGACTTCACAATGAGCAGTTCTTC
>-|TRBD1|TRBJ2-5|TRBV15
CATSRQGAETQYF
TGTGCCACCAGCAGACAGGGGGCCGAGACCCAGTACTTC
>-|TRBD1|TRBJ2-5|TRBV5-4
CASRTGTAMRETQYF
TGTGCCAGTAGAACCGGGACAGCAATGAGGGAGACCCAGTACTTC
>many|-|TRBJ2-1|TRBV4-1
CASSQVPGPDEQFF
TGCGCCAGCAGCCAAGTGCCGGGGCCGGATGAGCAGTTCTTC